One sample yielded the 7 T cell receptor beta chains listed below, sequenced in a study of beta chain features in type 1 diabetes. Whole-study findings and limits: Shortening of TCRB CDR3s, moderate but significant, appeared in all four CD4+ subsets of Type 1 diabetes patients.

The isolated RNA, all of it, was reverse transcribed, so expressed TCRB transcripts were what got sequenced. Produced via immunoSEQ multiplex PCR; TCRdb's table is partial and in-frame only. The top ten clones hold 0.02% to 0.025% of a sample with under 850,000 clones, roughly 12% of them seen once. No antigen has been assigned to these receptors. Sequencing was carried out using naive CD4+ T cells from blood. The origin of the receptors is a man between 18 and 35 years old with type 1 diabetes.

For the CDR3, the DNA is TGTGCCAGCAGCTCTTGGACGGCCTATAATTCACCCCTCCACTTT. Its protein product is CASSSWTAYNSPLHF. V is TRBV5-6 and J is TRBJ1-6; D gene uncertain. This CDR3 is 15 amino acids long. The germline V gene encodes CDR1 SGHDT and CDR2 YYEEEE. The V gene lost 3 bases and the J gene lost 2 bases, with 9 bases spanning the gap.

The chain employs TRBV15 and TRBJ2-1, with 9 bases identical to TRBD1. CDR1 LNHNV and CDR2 YYDKDF come from the germline V gene (reference sequence). The V gene end was trimmed by 1 base and the J gene end by 4 bases; junction bases not matched to a gene: 11. The CDR3 runs to 18 residues. CDR3 DNA: TGTGCCACCAGCAGAGTCCCCCCCGGGGGGACAGGGTACAATGAGCAGTTCTTC. It yields the protein CATSRVPPGGTGYNEQFF.

This clone was observed a handful of times. The chain joins TRBV14 to TRBJ1-2; D uncertain. Germline assignment: CDR1 SGHDN and CDR2 FVKESK. The length of the CDR3 is 14 residues. V was shortened by 1 base and J by 8 bases, with 14 bases between the two germline ends. The CDR3: CASSQVAANEGYTF. CDR3 bases: TGTGCCAGCAGCCAAGTAGCGGCTAATGAGGGCTACACCTTC.

This clone was counted only a few times. V and J are TRBV19 and TRBJ2-3, with TRBD2 as a possible D gene (5 bases). The germline V and J ends were trimmed by 9 bases and 0 bases, with 16 bases remaining between them. CDR1 and CDR2 from the germline V gene are LNHDA and SQIVND (reference sequence). The CDR3 is 15 amino acids. This chain's CDR3 is CASRSGLASTDTQYF. Here the CDR3 DNA reads TGTGCCAGCCGCTCCGGACTGGCTAGCACAGATACGCAGTATTTT.

This clone occurred a few times. This chain links TRBV7-2 with TRBJ2-1, with 11 bases aligning to TRBD2. Trimming took 0 bases from V and 6 from J; bases not matched to a gene: 4. This CDR3 is 16 amino acids long. CDR1 is SGHTA, CDR2 FQGNSA, per germline. The CDR3 nucleotides read TGTGCCAGCAGCTTAGCTTACCTAGCGGGGGGCAATGAGCAGTTCTTC. Translating gives CASSLAYLAGGNEQFF.

The chain recombines TRBV25-1 with TRBJ1-1; D unclear. Germline V gene lookup returns CDR1 MGHDK and CDR2 SYGVNS. The CDR3 is made up of 13 amino acids. V was cut by 6 bases and J by 2 bases, with 10 bases left in between. CDR3 region: CASSREPNTEAFF. DNA for the CDR3: TGTGCCAGCAGCCGGGAGCCTAACACTGAAGCTTTCTTT.

In DNA, the CDR3 is TGCGCCAGCAGCTTGGAGCAGGGCCCCACTGAAGCTTTCTTT. Translated: CASSLEQGPTEAFF. This chain uses TRBV5-1 with TRBJ1-1; tentatively, D is TRBD1 (5 bases). Deletions cut 0 bases from V and 4 bases from J, with 10 bases between. From germline, CDR1 is SGHRS and CDR2 YFSETQ. The CDR3 has 14 residues.